The source of this T cell receptor beta chain is a study of T cells in Graves' hyperthyroidism and ophthalmopathy. The CDR3 regions of TCR beta were amplified from RNA transcripts. In the first-round RT-PCR of the TCR CDR3, the HTBI primer set was used. TCRdb called the multiplex PCR reads again in MiXCR, with one record for every CDR3 protein. The sample lists some 570,000 distinct CDR3 sequences, around 14% seen once, with less than 9% in the top ten. This CDR3 has 16 amino acids. Between the trimmed V and J ends, which lost 3 bases and 2 bases, there was a span of 16 bases. Germline loops: CDR1 SGHDT, CDR2 YYEEEE. Those patients with uncontrolled infection, other autoimmune disease, pregnancy or lactation were excluded. The PBMCs had their origin in around 10 ml of fresh peripheral blood. The sample holds a few counts of this clonotype.

The V call is TRBV5-6, the J call TRBJ2-3; no clear D. The TCR sequence derives from a young woman with Graves' ophthalmopathy. Sequencing was performed on blood. In DNA form, the CDR3 reads TGTGCCAGCAGCTCCACCAGGAGCTCCTCCACAGATACGCAGTATTTT. It is translated as CASSSTRSSSTDTQYF. Supplemented by reference TRBV5-6 and TRBJ2-3, the full variable domain reads DAGVTQSPTHLIKTRGQQVTLRCSPKSGHDTVSWYQQALGQGPQFIFQYYEEEERQRGNFPDRFSGHQFPNYSSELNVNALLLGDSALYLCASSSTRSSSTDTQYFGPGTRLTVL.